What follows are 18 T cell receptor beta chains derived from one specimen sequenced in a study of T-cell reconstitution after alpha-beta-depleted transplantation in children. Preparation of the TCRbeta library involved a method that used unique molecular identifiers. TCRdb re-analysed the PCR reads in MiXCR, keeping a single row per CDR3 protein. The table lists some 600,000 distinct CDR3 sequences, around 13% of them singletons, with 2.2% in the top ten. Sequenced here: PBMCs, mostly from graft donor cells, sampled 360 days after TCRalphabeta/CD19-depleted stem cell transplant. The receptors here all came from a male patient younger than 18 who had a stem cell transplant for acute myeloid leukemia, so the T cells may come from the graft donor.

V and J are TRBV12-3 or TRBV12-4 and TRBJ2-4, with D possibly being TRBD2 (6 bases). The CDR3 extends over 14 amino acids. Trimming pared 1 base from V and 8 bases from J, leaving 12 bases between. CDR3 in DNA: TGTGCCAGCAGTTTAGGGGACTTCGGGGACATTCAGTACTTC. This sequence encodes CASSLGDFGDIQYF.

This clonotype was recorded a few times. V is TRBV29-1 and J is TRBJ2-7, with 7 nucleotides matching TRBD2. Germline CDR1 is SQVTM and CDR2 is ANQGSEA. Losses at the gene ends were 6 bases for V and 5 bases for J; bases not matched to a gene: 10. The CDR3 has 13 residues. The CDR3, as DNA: TGCAGCGTGACCCGGGGAGGGTTCGACGAGCAGTACTTC. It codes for CSVTRGGFDEQYF.

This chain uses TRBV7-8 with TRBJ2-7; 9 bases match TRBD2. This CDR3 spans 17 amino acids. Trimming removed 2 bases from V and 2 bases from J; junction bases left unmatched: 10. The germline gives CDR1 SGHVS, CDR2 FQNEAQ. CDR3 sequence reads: CASSLIASGKGTYEQYF. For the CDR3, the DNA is TGTGCCAGCAGCTTAATAGCTAGCGGGAAAGGAACCTACGAGCAGTACTTC. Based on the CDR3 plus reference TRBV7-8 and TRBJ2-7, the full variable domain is GAGVSQSPRYKVAKRGQDVALRCDPISGHVSLFWYQQALGQGPEFLTYFQNEAQLDKSGLPSDRFFAERPEGSVSTLKIQRTQQEDSAVYLCASSLIASGKGTYEQYFGPGTRLTVT.

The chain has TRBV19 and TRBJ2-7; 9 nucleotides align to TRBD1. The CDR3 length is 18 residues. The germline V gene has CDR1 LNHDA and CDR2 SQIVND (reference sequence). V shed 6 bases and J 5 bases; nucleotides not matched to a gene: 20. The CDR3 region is CASSPPLSHRDRADEQYF. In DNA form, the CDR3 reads TGTGCCAGTAGCCCCCCCCTAAGCCACCGGGACAGGGCGGACGAGCAGTACTTC.

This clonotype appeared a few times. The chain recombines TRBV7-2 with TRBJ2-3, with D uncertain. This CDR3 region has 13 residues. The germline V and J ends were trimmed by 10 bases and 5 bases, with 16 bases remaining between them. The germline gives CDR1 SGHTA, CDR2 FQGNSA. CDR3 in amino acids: CAIPGSGGDTQYF. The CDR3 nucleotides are TGTGCCATCCCCGGCTCTGGCGGAGATACGCAGTATTTT.

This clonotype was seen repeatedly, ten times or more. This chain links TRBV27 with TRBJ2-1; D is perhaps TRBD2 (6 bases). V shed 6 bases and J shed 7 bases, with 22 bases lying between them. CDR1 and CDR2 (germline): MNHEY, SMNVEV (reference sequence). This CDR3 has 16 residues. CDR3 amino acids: CASRRASGRSVNEQFF. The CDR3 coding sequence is TGTGCCAGCAGGCGGGCGAGCGGGCGTTCGGTAAATGAGCAGTTCTTC.

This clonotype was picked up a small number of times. CDR3: CASSPGTSGRSSGANVLTF. The DNA for the CDR3 is TGTGCCAGCAGCCCCGGGACTAGCGGGAGAAGCTCAGGGGCCAACGTCCTGACTTTC. The gene calls are TRBV14 and TRBJ2-6, with 14 bases lining up with TRBD2. Germline CDR1 reads SGHDN; CDR2 reads FVKESK. The CDR3 runs 19 residues. V lost 4 bases to trimming and J lost 4 bases; unmatched junction nucleotides: 9. The variable domain in full, with the rest retrieved from reference TRBV14 and TRBJ2-6, is EAGVTQFPSHSVIEKGQTVTLRCDPISGHDNLYWYRRVMGKEIKFLLHFVKESKQDESGMPNNRFLAERTGGTYSTLKVQPAELEDSGVYFCASSPGTSGRSSGANVLTFGAGSRLTVL.

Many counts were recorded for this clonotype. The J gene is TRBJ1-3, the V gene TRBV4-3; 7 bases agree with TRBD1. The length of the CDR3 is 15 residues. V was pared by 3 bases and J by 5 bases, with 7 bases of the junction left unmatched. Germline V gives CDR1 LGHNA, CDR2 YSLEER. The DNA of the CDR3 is TGCGCCAGCAGCCACACCGACAGGGATCGAAACACCATATATTTT. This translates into CASSHTDRDRNTIYF.

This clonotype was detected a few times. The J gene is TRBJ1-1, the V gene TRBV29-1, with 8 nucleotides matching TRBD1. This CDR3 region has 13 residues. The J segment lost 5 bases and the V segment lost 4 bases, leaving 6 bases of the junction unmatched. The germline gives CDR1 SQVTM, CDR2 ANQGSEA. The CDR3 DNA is TGCAGCGTTGTCAGGGGGCGTTTGACTGAAGCTTTCTTT. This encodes CSVVRGRLTEAFF.

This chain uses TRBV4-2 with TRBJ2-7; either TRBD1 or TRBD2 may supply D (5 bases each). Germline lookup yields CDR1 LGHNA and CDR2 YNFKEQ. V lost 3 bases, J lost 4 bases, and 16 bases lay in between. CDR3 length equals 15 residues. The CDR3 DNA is TGTGCCAGCAGCCAGGACGGGACCCGTGATTACGAGCAGTACTTC. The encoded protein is CASSQDGTRDYEQYF.

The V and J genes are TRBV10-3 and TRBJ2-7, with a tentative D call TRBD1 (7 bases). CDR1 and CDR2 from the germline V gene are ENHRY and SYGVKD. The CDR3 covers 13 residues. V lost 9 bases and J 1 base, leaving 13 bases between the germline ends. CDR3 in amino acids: CAIGGTVSYEQYF. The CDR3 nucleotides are TGTGCCATAGGAGGGACAGTTTCCTACGAGCAGTACTTC.

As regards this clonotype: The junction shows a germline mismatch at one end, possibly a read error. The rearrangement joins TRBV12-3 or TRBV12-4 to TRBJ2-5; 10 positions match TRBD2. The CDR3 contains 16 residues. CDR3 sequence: CSSSLMVAGGGETQYF. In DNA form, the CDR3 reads TGTTCCAGCAGTTTAATGGTAGCGGGAGGCGGAGAGACCCAGTACTTC.

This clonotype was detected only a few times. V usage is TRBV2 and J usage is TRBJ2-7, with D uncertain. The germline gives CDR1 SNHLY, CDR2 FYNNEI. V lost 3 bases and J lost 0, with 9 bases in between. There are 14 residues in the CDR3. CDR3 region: CASSEFHSSYEQYF. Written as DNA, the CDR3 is TGTGCCAGCAGTGAGTTTCACTCCTCCTACGAGCAGTACTTC.

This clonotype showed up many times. The DNA for the CDR3 is TGCAGCGTGACTGGCGGCCTAACCTACGAGCAGTACTTC. This gives the protein CSVTGGLTYEQYF. The chain links TRBV29-1 to TRBJ2-7, with D hard to call. V gave up 6 bases and J gave up 2 bases, with 14 bases separating them. Per germline, CDR1 SQVTM and CDR2 ANQGSEA. This CDR3 spans 13 amino acids.

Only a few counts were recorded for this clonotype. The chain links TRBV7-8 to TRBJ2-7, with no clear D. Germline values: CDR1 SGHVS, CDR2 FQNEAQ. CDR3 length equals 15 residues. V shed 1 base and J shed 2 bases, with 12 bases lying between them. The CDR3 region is CASSLEAELTYEQYF. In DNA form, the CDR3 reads TGTGCCAGCAGCTTAGAGGCAGAGCTTACCTACGAGCAGTACTTC. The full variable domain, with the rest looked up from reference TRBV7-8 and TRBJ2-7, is GAGVSQSPRYKVAKRGQDVALRCDPISGHVSLFWYQQALGQGPEFLTYFQNEAQLDKSGLPSDRFFAERPEGSVSTLKIQRTQQEDSAVYLCASSLEAELTYEQYFGPGTRLTVT.

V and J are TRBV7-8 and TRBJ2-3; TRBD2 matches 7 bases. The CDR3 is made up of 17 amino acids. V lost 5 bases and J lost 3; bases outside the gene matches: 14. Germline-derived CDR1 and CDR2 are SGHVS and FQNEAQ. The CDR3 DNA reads TGTGCCAGCAGCCTAGGGGTCGCTAGCGGAACTACAGATACGCAGTATTTT. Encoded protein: CASSLGVASGTTDTQYF. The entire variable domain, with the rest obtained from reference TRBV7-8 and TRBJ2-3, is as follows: GAGVSQSPRYKVAKRGQDVALRCDPISGHVSLFWYQQALGQGPEFLTYFQNEAQLDKSGLPSDRFFAERPEGSVSTLKIQRTQQEDSAVYLCASSLGVASGTTDTQYFGPGTRLTVL.

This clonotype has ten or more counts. This chain's CDR3 is CASSLALLTDNEQFF. CDR3 nucleotide sequence: TGTGCCAGCAGCTTAGCCCTTTTGACAGACAATGAGCAGTTCTTC. V usage is TRBV7-2 and J usage is TRBJ2-1; a weak D match, TRBD1 (5 bases). The V end lost 0 bases, the J end lost 5 bases, and 11 bases lay between the germline ends. Germline lookup yields CDR1 SGHTA and CDR2 FQGNSA. This CDR3 region has 15 residues.

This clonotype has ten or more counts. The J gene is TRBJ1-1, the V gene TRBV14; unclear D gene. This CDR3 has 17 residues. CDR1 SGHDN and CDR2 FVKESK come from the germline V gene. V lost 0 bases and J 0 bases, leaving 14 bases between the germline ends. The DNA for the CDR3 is TGTGCCAGCAGCCAAGACGGGTGGAGAAACCTGAACACTGAAGCTTTCTTT. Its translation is CASSQDGWRNLNTEAFF. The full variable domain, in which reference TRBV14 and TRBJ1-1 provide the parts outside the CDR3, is EAGVTQFPSHSVIEKGQTVTLRCDPISGHDNLYWYRRVMGKEIKFLLHFVKESKQDESGMPNNRFLAERTGGTYSTLKVQPAELEDSGVYFCASSQDGWRNLNTEAFFGQGTRLTVV.